The T cell receptor (beta chain) described here comes from a study of identical twins. General study points: Invariant cells of the MAIT and iNKT types might have partly distorted the zero-insertion analyses. Insertion counts were lower in abundant cord blood beta clonotypes, a trend that memory repertoires did not show.

A universal primer site was incorporated via template switching, and the cDNA contained unique molecular identifiers. In TCRdb, the 5' RACE reads were re-called with MiXCR into one record per CDR3 protein. The sample lists 1.5 million to 2 million distinct CDR3 sequences, roughly a third occurring once. Only healthy Caucasians were enrolled as donors. Germline V lookup: CDR1 MNHEY, CDR2 SVGAGI. The CDR3 is 13 amino acids. Trimming removed 2 bases from V and 13 bases from J, with 15 bases in between. A remark on this clonotype: The antigen remains unidentified.

V usage is TRBV6-5 and J usage is TRBJ2-1; possible D gene TRBD2, 5 bases. The receptor comes from a newborn girl in good health. Sequencing was done on a sample of cord blood. The CDR3 region is CASSYRLGETQFF. The CDR3 region has the DNA TGTGCCAGCAGTTACCGATTGGGAGAGACCCAGTTCTTC.